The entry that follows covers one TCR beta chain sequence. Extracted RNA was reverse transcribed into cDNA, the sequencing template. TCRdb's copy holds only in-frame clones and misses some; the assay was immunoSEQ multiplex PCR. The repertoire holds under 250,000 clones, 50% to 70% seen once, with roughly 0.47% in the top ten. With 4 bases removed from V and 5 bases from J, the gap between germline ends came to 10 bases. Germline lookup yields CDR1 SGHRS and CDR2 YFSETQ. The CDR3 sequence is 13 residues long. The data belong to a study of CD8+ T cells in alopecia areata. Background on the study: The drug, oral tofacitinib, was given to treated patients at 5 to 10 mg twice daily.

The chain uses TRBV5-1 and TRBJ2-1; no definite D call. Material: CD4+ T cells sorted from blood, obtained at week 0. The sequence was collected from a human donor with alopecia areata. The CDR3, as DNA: TGCGCCAGCAGCCCGCTTAGCCACAATGAGCAGTTCTTC. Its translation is CASSPLSHNEQFF.